What follows are 15 T cell receptor beta chains derived from one specimen sequenced in a study of T cell responses to AZD1222 COVID-19 vaccine. Repertoires were generated with immunoSEQ multiplex PCR, while TCRdb's copy carries only in-frame clones and drops some. In the table there are 40,000 to 55,000 clones, roughly 90% of which are singletons. This specimen consisted of peripheral blood, obtained 28 days after the second AZD1222 dose. The receptors here all came from an adult who received the AZD1222 COVID-19 vaccine.

The V and J genes are TRBV28 and TRBJ2-7, with 9 bases aligning to TRBD2. Germline loops: CDR1 MDHEN, CDR2 SYDVKM. The CDR3 consists of 13 residues. V lost 6 bases, J lost 3 bases, and 3 bases stayed unmatched. The CDR3 reads CASRLAGIYEQYF. The CDR3 nucleotides are TGTGCCAGCAGACTAGCGGGTATCTACGAGCAGTACTTC. The full variable domain, completed using reference TRBV28 and TRBJ2-7, is DVKVTQSSRYLVKRTGEKVFLECVQDMDHENMFWYRQDPGLGLRLIYFSYDVKMKEKGDIPEGYSVSREKKERFSLILESASTNQTSMYLCASRLAGIYEQYFGPGTRLTVT.

J is TRBJ1-3 and V is TRBV19; no firm D call. This CDR3 is 12 amino acids long. The germline V and J ends were trimmed by 3 bases and 3 bases, with 3 bases remaining between them. Germline V gene lookup returns CDR1 LNHDA and CDR2 SQIVND (reference sequence). The CDR3 region has the DNA TGTGCCAGTAGTATGAGTGGAAACACCATATATTTT. It translates to CASSMSGNTIYF.

The sample holds one count of this clone. V is TRBV4-1 and J is TRBJ1-5, with 7 bases matching TRBD1. CDR1 and CDR2 from the germline V gene are MGHRA and YSYEKL. Germline trimming cut 6 bases from V and 3 bases from J; bases unmatched to any gene: 11. The CDR3 is 16 amino acids. DNA of the CDR3: TGCGCCAGCAGTACCGGACAGGTCCGAATCAATCAGCCCCAGCATTTT. Residues: CASSTGQVRINQPQHF.

The chain uses TRBV2 and TRBJ2-3, with a possible D match to TRBD1 (6 bases). V dropped 3 bases and J dropped 1 base, with 8 bases sitting between them. From germline, CDR1 is SNHLY and CDR2 FYNNEI. This CDR3 is 14 amino acids long. The DNA for the CDR3 is TGTGCCAGCAGTGACAGGGGCGGCACAGATACGCAGTATTTT. Translated: CASSDRGGTDTQYF.

The V call is TRBV6-5, the J call TRBJ2-1; TRBD1 might be the D (6 bases). Germline-derived CDR1 and CDR2 are MNHEY and SVGAGI. The germline V and J ends were trimmed by 2 bases and 1 base, with 12 bases remaining between them. This CDR3 spans 16 amino acids. The CDR3 coding sequence is TGTGCCAGCAGTTACACTTCAGGGGTGTCCTACAATGAGCAGTTCTTC. The encoded protein is CASSYTSGVSYNEQFF.

The table lists this clone with a count of one. This rearrangement joins TRBV7-2 to TRBJ2-7, with TRBD1 identical over 8 bases. The ends lost 7 bases at V and 0 bases at J; junction bases unmatched: 5. Germline loops: CDR1 SGHTA, CDR2 FQGNSA. The CDR3 covers 14 residues. The DNA of the CDR3 is TGTGCCAGCACCGGGACAGGTAGCTCCTACGAGCAGTACTTC. Its protein is CASTGTGSSYEQYF.

The V and J genes are TRBV21-1 and TRBJ2-4; the D segment call TRBD1 is taken from the table without a DNA check. TRBV21-1 is classified as a pseudogene. The CDR3 consists of 17 residues. CDR3 bases: TGTGCCAGCAGCGAAGACCCGGGACACCTAGCCAAAAACATTCAGTACTTC. Amino acid sequence: CASSEDPGHLAKNIQYF.

The V and J genes are TRBV28 and TRBJ2-7, with 8 bases that match TRBD1. V lost 6 bases and J lost 2; bases outside the gene matches: 9. CDR1 and CDR2 from the germline V gene are MDHEN and SYDVKM. The CDR3 has 15 residues. CDR3 region: CASSVRGQEAYEQYF. The CDR3 nucleotides read TGTGCCAGCAGCGTTAGGGGACAGGAGGCCTACGAGCAGTACTTC.

The chain uses TRBV28 and TRBJ1-2; D may be TRBD1 (5 bases). V was cut by 7 bases and J by 3 bases, with 18 bases left in between. In germline, CDR1 is MDHEN, CDR2 SYDVKM. The CDR3 is 15 residues long. CDR3 sequence (DNA): TGTGCCAGCACCACCCACAGGAGCGGCCACTATGGCTACACCTTC. It is translated as CASTTHRSGHYGYTF.

V and J are TRBV4-1 and TRBJ2-1; maybe TRBD2 (6 bases). V gave up 2 bases and J gave up 8 bases, with 10 bases separating them. Germline V gives CDR1 MGHRA, CDR2 YSYEKL. The CDR3 contains 13 residues. CDR3 region: CASSQFSGDEQFF. CDR3 in DNA: TGCGCCAGCAGCCAATTCTCGGGGGATGAGCAGTTCTTC.

CDR3 residues: CASSEGAGDVDTQYF. The CDR3 region has the DNA TGTGCCAGCAGTGAAGGAGCGGGAGACGTAGATACGCAGTATTTT. The chain combines TRBV2 with TRBJ2-3, with 8 bases identical to TRBD2. Germline values: CDR1 SNHLY, CDR2 FYNNEI. After removal of 1 base from V and 5 bases from J, the junction contained 5 bases not matched to a gene. The CDR3 covers 15 residues.

The chain couples TRBV6-5 to TRBJ2-7; D is perhaps TRBD1 (6 bases). In germline, CDR1 is MNHEY, CDR2 SVGAGI. The CDR3 is 14 residues long. Deletions cut 2 bases from V and 2 bases from J, with 10 bases between. This CDR3 is CASSYHRTAYEQYF. CDR3 DNA: TGTGCCAGCAGTTACCACAGGACAGCCTACGAGCAGTACTTC.

This chain links TRBV5-5 with TRBJ2-7; 8 nucleotides align to TRBD1. Germline CDR1 is SGHKS and CDR2 is YYEKEE (reference sequence). With V trimmed by 3 bases and J by 5 bases, 1 base remained unmatched. The CDR3 runs 12 residues. CDR3 loop: CASSSGGHEQYF. CDR3 nucleotides: TGTGCCAGCAGCTCAGGGGGCCACGAGCAGTACTTC.

The V and J genes are TRBV4-1 and TRBJ1-1; D gene unclear. Germline lookup yields CDR1 MGHRA and CDR2 YSYEKL. V lost 0 bases to trimming and J lost 1 base, with 15 bases between them. The CDR3 runs to 17 residues. The CDR3 sequence is CASSQDVIQAGNTEAFF. The DNA of the CDR3 is TGCGCCAGCAGCCAAGATGTAATCCAAGCCGGGAACACTGAAGCTTTCTTT.

V usage is TRBV30 and J usage is TRBJ1-5; perhaps TRBD1 as D (6 bases). Germline V gives CDR1 GTSNPN, CDR2 SVGIG (reference sequence). V shed 2 bases and J shed 4 bases, with 12 bases lying between them. CDR3 length equals 14 residues. The CDR3 loop reads CAWSSRGRNQPQHF. The CDR3 DNA reads TGTGCCTGGAGTAGCAGGGGAAGAAATCAGCCCCAGCATTTT.